This entry describes one T cell receptor (beta chain). No quality values exist for individual bases; no much larger clone is one base distant. The time point label, read with the paper, signifies: acute HCV infection, within 168 days of estimated infection date. The sequenced cells were not expanded in vitro beforehand; instead, HCV-specific TCR repertoires were characterized directly ex vivo. Enrolled in the Montreal Hepatitis C Cohort (HEPCO) in Canada, the donors were people who inject drugs, and these donors were followed every 3 months. Acute primary HCV infection was defined by a positive HCV RNA or antibody test following a negative test within the previous 24 weeks. HCV-specific cells were stained with a PE-labeled tetramer loaded with the NS3 peptide spanning residues 1073-1081. CD3, CD8 and CD45RO antibodies were used for surface staining, and dead cells were excluded with an aqua fixable dye. Several spontaneous resolvers, defined by HCV RNA clearance within 24 weeks, were included in the cohort. Frozen stocks of peripheral blood mononuclear cells were first thawed, after which negative isolation of CD8+ T cells was carried out using the MACS CD8+ T cell Isolation Kit. Cells were sorted on a BD FACSAria II cell sorter.

V is pruned by 4 bases and J by 4 bases, leaving 22 bases of the junction without a gene match. The CDR3 holds 20 amino acids from the cysteine to the phenylalanine. Left in the record is the CDR3 DNA by itself, 60 bases read in frame from the first base. CDR1 and CDR2 (LNHDA, SQIVND) derive from the germline V gene (reference sequence). The FACS-sorted cells had their genomic DNA extracted, and the commercial immunoSEQ service was used to sequence the TCRbeta chains. In the authors' own workflow: ImmunoSEQ Analyzer software v3.0 and R v3.5.1 were used to analyze the repertoire data. Sequences containing stop codons or out-of-frame rearrangements were removed, so only productive rearrangements were analyzed. The sequencing provider supplied the metrics for Simpson diversity, Shannon entropy, CDR3 length and nucleotide addition. Based on frequency, clonotypes were placed into dominant, sub-dominant, low or lowest abundance groups, and clonotypes under 0.1% were left out of most analyses. Any CDR3 amino acid clonotype present in at least two subjects at a cumulative frequency of at least 0.5% was labeled public. Not all clones reach the TCRdb copy of this immuneACCESS table, which keeps in-frame sequences only. Checked studies attribute under half of the gap to unresolved V genes and leave the rest unexplained. D and trimming were read from the DNA, whereas the V and J calls and clone size are those reported in that table. Present in this sample are 1,000 or so clones, about 60% of which were seen just once. The ten biggest clones cover roughly 12% of the sample.

The record originates from a study of CD8 T cells in acute hepatitis C reinfection (dated by TCRdb to the early 2020s). In terms of the full investigation: This study examined the TCRbeta repertoire of CD8+ T cells that recognize the HCV NS3-1073 epitope, both during acute infection and after viral clearance. Acute samples were obtained within 168 days of the estimated infection date from a few spontaneous resolvers and 6 chronically infected subjects. Paired acute and follow-up samples were contributed by four of the spontaneous resolvers.

Beyond this particular receptor, the publication reports: CDR3 sequences shared with other epitopes were rarely observed, and exact matching may have been limited by differing sequencing approaches. Over ten public clonotypes were identified irrespective of outcome, and one of the public clonotypes used V04-02/J02-02. The NS3-1073 specific repertoires were highly diverse, and diversity did not differ significantly among acute resolver, follow-up resolver and acute chronic samples. No follow-up repertoires were available for chronically infected subjects, since NS3-1073 specific cells were too rare to be sorted. All groups showed preferential use of the TRBV04 and TRBV06 gene families, a pattern that overrepresentation in the naive pool did not explain. Because bulk sequencing was performed on the TCRbeta chain only, alphabeta pairing of public clonotypes could not be determined.

The V gene is TRBV19 and the J gene is TRBJ1-5; TRBD1 lines up with 7 middle nucleotides. This sample comprised HCV NS3-1073 tetramer-sorted CD8+ T cells from PBMCs, obtained during acute infection. The cell subset or site label for this specimen denotes: FACS-sorted NS3-1073 tetramer+ CD8+ T cells. This clonotype was sampled from a woman between 18 and 29 years old who spontaneously cleared hepatitis C infection. The bases read TGTGCCAGTAGTACGCGACAGGGCCTCGTCGTTACGTCCAAAAATCAGCCCCAGCATTTT. Its protein is CASSTRQGLVVTSKNQPQHF.